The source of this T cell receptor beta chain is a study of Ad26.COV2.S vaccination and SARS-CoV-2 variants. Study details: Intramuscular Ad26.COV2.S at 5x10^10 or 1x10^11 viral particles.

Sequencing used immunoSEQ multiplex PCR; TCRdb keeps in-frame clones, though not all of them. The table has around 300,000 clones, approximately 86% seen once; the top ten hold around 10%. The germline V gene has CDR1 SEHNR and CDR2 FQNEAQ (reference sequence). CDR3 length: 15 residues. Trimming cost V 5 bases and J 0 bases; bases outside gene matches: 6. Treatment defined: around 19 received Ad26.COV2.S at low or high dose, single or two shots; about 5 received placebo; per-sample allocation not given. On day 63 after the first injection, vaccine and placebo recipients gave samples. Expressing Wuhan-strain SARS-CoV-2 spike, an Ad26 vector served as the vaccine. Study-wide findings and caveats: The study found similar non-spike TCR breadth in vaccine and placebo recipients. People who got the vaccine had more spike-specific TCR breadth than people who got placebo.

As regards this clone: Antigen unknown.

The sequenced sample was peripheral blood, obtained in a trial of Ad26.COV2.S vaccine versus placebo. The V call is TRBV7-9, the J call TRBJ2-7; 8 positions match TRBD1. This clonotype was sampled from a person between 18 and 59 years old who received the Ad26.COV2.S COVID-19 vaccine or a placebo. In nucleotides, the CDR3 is TGTGCCAGCAGCGCCTGGACAGGGAACTCCTACGAGCAGTACTTC. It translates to CASSAWTGNSYEQYF. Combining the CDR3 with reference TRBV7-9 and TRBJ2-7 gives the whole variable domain DTGVSQNPRHKITKRGQNVTFRCDPISEHNRLYWYRQTLGQGPEFLTYFQNEAQLEKSRLLSDRFSAERPKGSFSTLEIQRTEQGDSAMYLCASSAWTGNSYEQYFGPGTRLTVT.